Following are 15 T cell receptor beta chains from one sample sequenced in a study of tissue T cells after allogeneic stem cell transplantation. Assay used: immunoSEQ multiplex PCR; TCRdb lists only in-frame clones, some missing. The repertoire consists of around 4,100 clones, with under 70% occurring once and the leading ten covering 15% to 20%. Sample: tissue from the esophagus, taken at autopsy. Every receptor here comes from a female donor at least 60 years old with lung cancer.

The V gene is TRBV7-2, the J gene TRBJ1-2; TRBD1 aligns across 7 bases. This CDR3 contains 14 residues. CDR1 and CDR2 (germline): SGHTA, FQGNSA. Germline trimming cut 0 bases from V and 6 bases from J; bases unmatched to any gene: 4. In DNA, the CDR3 is TGTGCCAGCAGCTTAGCTCAGGGGGTGCATGGCTACACCTTC. Encoded protein: CASSLAQGVHGYTF.

This clone was detected a few times. This chain uses TRBV7-8 with TRBJ2-3; TRBD2 is a possible D gene (6 bases). The CDR3 has 16 amino acids. Germline assignment: CDR1 SGHVS and CDR2 FQNEAQ. Trimming took 5 bases from V and 5 from J, leaving 20 bases between them. The CDR3 DNA reads TGTGCCAGCAGCCGTGGCTTAGACGGTAGCGGAGATACGCAGTATTTT. It specifies CASSRGLDGSGDTQYF.

This clone occurred a few times. The J gene is TRBJ1-5, the V gene TRBV19, with D possibly matching TRBD1 (5 bases). Germline V gene data show CDR1 as LNHDA and CDR2 as SQIVND (reference sequence). This CDR3 contains 13 residues. The V and J ends lost 10 bases and 7 bases respectively, with 17 bases between them. The CDR3 loop reads CATSRDGLQPQHF. In DNA, the CDR3 is TGTGCCACGAGTCGGGACGGCTTGCAGCCCCAGCATTTT.

The chain is built from TRBV5-1 and TRBJ2-1, with D maybe TRBD2 (6 bases). V shed 0 bases and J shed 6 bases, with 7 bases lying between them. CDR3 length: 13 amino acids. Germline V gene data show CDR1 as SGHRS and CDR2 as YFSETQ. The CDR3 spells CASSLGLVNEQFF. CDR3 sequence (DNA): TGCGCCAGCAGCTTGGGACTAGTCAATGAGCAGTTCTTC.

The chain carries TRBV28 and TRBJ1-1; 8 positions match TRBD1. In germline, CDR1 is MDHEN, CDR2 SYDVKM. The V and J ends lost 5 bases and 2 bases, in that order; junction bases with no gene match: 4. The CDR3 loop spans 14 amino acids. The CDR3 here is CASSLTGANTEAFF. The CDR3 DNA is TGTGCCAGCAGTCTGACAGGGGCTAACACTGAAGCTTTCTTT.

This clone was seen a handful of times. The rearrangement uses TRBV29-1 and TRBJ1-2; D gene unclear. Between the trimmed V and J ends, which lost 4 bases and 0 bases, there was a span of 12 bases. The CDR3 covers 14 residues. From germline, CDR1 is SQVTM and CDR2 ANQGSEA. The DNA for the CDR3 is TGCAGCGTTGGTCGTGGTGGGGCTAACTATGGCTACACCTTC. Protein: CSVGRGGANYGYTF.

The chain has TRBV11-1 and TRBJ2-7; D may be TRBD2 (5 bases). Trimming stripped 0 bases from V and 3 bases from J, with 15 bases between. CDR1 and CDR2 (germline): SGHAT, FQDESV (reference sequence). The CDR3 runs to 16 residues. The CDR3 reads CASSLAPREGYYEQYF. The CDR3 DNA sequence: TGTGCCAGCAGCTTAGCCCCTCGGGAAGGTTACTACGAGCAGTACTTC.

V gene TRBV2 combines with J gene TRBJ1-2, with a tentative D call TRBD1 (5 bases). CDR3 size: 17 residues. V lost 3 bases to trimming and J lost 0 bases, with 17 bases between them. Germline V lookup: CDR1 SNHLY, CDR2 FYNNEI. The CDR3 coding sequence is TGTGCCAGCAGTGACTTCCCTGGGGGGAAAGCTAACTATGGCTACACCTTC. Its translation is CASSDFPGGKANYGYTF.

This clone has a handful of counts. V gene TRBV10-1 combines with J gene TRBJ1-1; 7 nucleotides line up with TRBD1. CDR1 is WNHNN and CDR2 is SYGVQD in the germline V gene (reference sequence). This CDR3 is 15 amino acids long. V was pared by 4 bases and J by 1 base, with 6 bases of the junction left unmatched. The CDR3 reads CASSARTGSNTEAFF. The CDR3 coding sequence is TGCGCCAGCAGTGCGCGGACAGGATCGAACACTGAAGCTTTCTTT.

This clone was detected only a few times. The chain combines TRBV4-2 with TRBJ1-1; D remains unclear. This CDR3 has 13 amino acids. Trimming took off 0 bases at V and 10 bases at J, with 12 bases between the two ends. Germline values: CDR1 LGHNA, CDR2 YNFKEQ. The CDR3 loop reads CASSQDLRAGAFF. In nucleotides, the CDR3 is TGTGCCAGCAGCCAAGATCTGCGGGCGGGAGCTTTCTTT.

This clone is judged large. This chain joins TRBV11-2 and TRBJ2-7; TRBD2 agrees at 9 bases. Trimming at V came to 0 bases and at J to 6 bases, leaving 9 bases not matched to a gene. The CDR3 extends over 16 amino acids. CDR1 SGHAT and CDR2 FQNNGV come from the germline V gene. CDR3 DNA sequence: TGTGCCAGCAGCTTAGAGGCGGGGGGGCAGTCCACCGAGCAGTACTTC. Its protein product is CASSLEAGGQSTEQYF.

V and J are TRBV6-1 and TRBJ1-1; D not certain. Germline assignment: CDR1 MNHNS and CDR2 SASEGT. CDR3 length: 14 residues. V lost 3 bases and J lost 0, with 8 bases in between. The CDR3: CASSENGVNTEAFF. In nucleotides, the CDR3 is TGTGCCAGCAGTGAGAACGGGGTGAACACTGAAGCTTTCTTT.

The table lists this clone with a count of one. The chain has TRBV27 and TRBJ2-1, with D tentatively TRBD1 (5 bases). V was clipped by 5 bases and J by 0 bases, with 26 bases between them. The germline gives CDR1 MNHEY, CDR2 SMNVEV (reference sequence). CDR3 size: 20 residues. In nucleotides, the CDR3 is TGTGCCAGCAGTACCCTCTGGCAGGGCCCTAGAGTAAGCTCCTACAATGAGCAGTTCTTC. Its translation: CASSTLWQGPRVSSYNEQFF.

This clone was seen only a few times. The chain combines TRBV5-6 with TRBJ1-5; TRBD1 matches at 9 bases. The CDR3 contains 14 residues. The germline CDR1 and CDR2 sequences are SGHDT and YYEEEE. The junction had 3 bases not matched to a gene; V was cut back by 4 bases and J by 4 bases. The CDR3 bases are TGTGCCAGCAGCGTGGGACAGGGAAATCAGCCCCAGCATTTT. Translation gives CASSVGQGNQPQHF.

The V and J genes are TRBV12-3 or TRBV12-4 and TRBJ2-3; D is unclear. V was trimmed by 5 bases and J by 2 bases, leaving 8 bases between them. The CDR3 has 13 amino acids. Here the CDR3 reads CASSATYTDTQYF. The CDR3 coding sequence is TGTGCCAGCAGTGCAACGTACACAGATACGCAGTATTTT.